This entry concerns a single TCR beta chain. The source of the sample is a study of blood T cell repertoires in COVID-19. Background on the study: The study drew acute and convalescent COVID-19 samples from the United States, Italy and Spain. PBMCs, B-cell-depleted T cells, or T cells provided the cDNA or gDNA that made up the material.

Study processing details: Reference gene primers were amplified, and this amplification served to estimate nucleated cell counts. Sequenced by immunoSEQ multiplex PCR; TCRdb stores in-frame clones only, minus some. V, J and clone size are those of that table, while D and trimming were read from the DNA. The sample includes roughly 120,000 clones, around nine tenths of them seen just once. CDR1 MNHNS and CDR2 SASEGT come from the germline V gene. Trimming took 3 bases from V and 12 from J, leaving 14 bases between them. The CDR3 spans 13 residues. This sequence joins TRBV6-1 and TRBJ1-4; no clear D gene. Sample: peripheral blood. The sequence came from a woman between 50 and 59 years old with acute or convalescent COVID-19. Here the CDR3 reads CASSDNGRFELFF. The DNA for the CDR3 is TGTGCCAGCAGTGATAACGGGAGGTTTGAACTGTTTTTT.